This TCR beta chain was found in a study of T-cell reconstitution after alpha-beta-depleted transplantation in children. This clonotype was seen many times. As it was prepared, the TCRbeta library received unique molecular identifiers. Via MiXCR, TCRdb re-called the PCR reads, giving one row per CDR3 protein. The profile covers approximately 93,000 distinct CDR3 sequences, with 7% to 10% appearing a single time and roughly 7% taken by the ten largest. Between the trimmed V and J ends, which lost 4 bases and 8 bases, there was a span of 18 bases. This CDR3 has 14 amino acids. The germline V gene has CDR1 DFQATT and CDR2 SNEGSKA (reference sequence).

The sequence was collected from a human donor who donated a stem cell graft to a child with congenital amegakaryocytic thrombocytopenia. Sample: PBMCs from the stem cell graft donor, taken from the stem cell graft. The V and J genes are TRBV20-1 and TRBJ2-1, with D perhaps matching TRBD1 or TRBD2 (6 bases each). CDR3 residues: CSATGAASGHEQFF. The CDR3 bases are TGCAGTGCTACGGGGGCGGCCAGCGGGCATGAGCAGTTCTTC.